This entry is about one T cell receptor beta chain. Antigen: not known. The sample originates from a study of T cell responses to AZD1222 COVID-19 vaccine. General study points: After two AZD1222 doses, spike-specific TCR breadth and depth rose versus day 0.

The CDR3 extends over 15 amino acids. The J segment lost 5 bases and the V segment lost 5 bases, leaving 9 bases of the junction unmatched. Germline-derived CDR1 and CDR2 are SEHNR and FQNEAQ (reference sequence). Measured with immunoSEQ multiplex PCR; TCRdb has only the in-frame clones, and not every one. The sample shows more than 100,000 clones, 87% of them seen only once. This clonotype originated in an adult in good health. The chain uses TRBV7-9 and TRBJ1-2; 9 bases are a match to TRBD1. The material sequenced was peripheral blood, taken on day 0 of AZD1222 vaccination. As DNA, the CDR3 is TGTGCCAGCAGCAGGGGGGACAGGGACGTATATGGCTACACCTTC. Its translation: CASSRGDRDVYGYTF.